Below are 19 T cell receptor beta chains sequenced from a single sample in a study of vaccination effects on CD4 cells after COVID-19. Expansion of antigen-specific CD4+ T cells with viral peptide pools was carried out by the ViraFEST assay before sequencing. When around 10 days of culture had elapsed, CD4+ T cells were isolated. Sequencing was performed with immunoSEQ multiplex PCR; in TCRdb, only in-frame clones are kept and a portion is missing. The data hold some 15,000 clones, with around 80% observed a single time. Their antigens are not known. Specimen: CD4+ T cells from PBMCs cultured with HCoV-229E spike peptides, collected before COVID-19 vaccination. These TCRs come from a human donor who received a COVID-19 vaccine.

The rearrangement links TRBV27 to TRBJ2-1; TRBD1 is a possible D gene (5 bases). Germline CDR1 MNHEY, CDR2 SMNVEV (reference sequence). The CDR3 loop spans 14 amino acids. The V end was cut by 0 bases, the J end by 15 bases, with 18 bases between. CDR3 region: CASSLSGLVAQPFF. The CDR3 nucleotides read TGTGCCAGCAGTTTATCGGGGCTAGTAGCCCAACCGTTCTTC.

This clone was observed a few times. This chain connects TRBV29-1 to TRBJ1-4, with 9 bases lining up with TRBD1. CDR1 and CDR2 (germline): SQVTM, ANQGSEA. V trimming: 7 bases; J trimming: 8 bases; junction bases outside the gene matches: 11. CDR3 size: 14 residues. CDR3 in DNA: TGCAGCGCTGGGTCCGGGACAGGGAGGGAAAAACTGTTTTTT. It translates to CSAGSGTGREKLFF.

This clone was detected only once. This chain links TRBV5-1 with TRBJ2-1; D unresolved. Germline lookup yields CDR1 SGHRS and CDR2 YFSETQ. This CDR3 region has 15 residues. V was clipped by 1 base and J by 7 bases, with 15 bases between them. The CDR3 DNA reads as TGCGCCAGCAGCTTGAGGGTTGATGTGGCAAATGAGCAGTTCTTC. Protein sequence: CASSLRVDVANEQFF.

The chain carries TRBV27 and TRBJ2-2, with D unclear. The CDR3 covers 13 residues. The germline V gene has CDR1 MNHEY and CDR2 SMNVEV (reference sequence). Trimming took 5 bases from V and 3 from J, leaving 7 bases between them. The DNA for the CDR3 is TGTGCCAGCAGTCCTAGTTACACCGGGGAGCTGTTTTTT. Protein: CASSPSYTGELFF.

The V call is TRBV15, the J call TRBJ1-5, with D possibly being TRBD1 (5 bases). Germline CDR1 reads LNHNV; CDR2 reads YYDKDF (reference sequence). Between the trimmed V and J ends, which lost 8 bases and 0 bases, there was a span of 14 bases. The CDR3 sequence is 15 residues long. CDR3 bases: TGTGCCACCGGGGCAAGGCCGACTAGCAATCAGCCCCAGCATTTT. Protein: CATGARPTSNQPQHF.

The J gene is TRBJ1-4, the V gene TRBV7-2; D is unresolved. V lost 2 bases to trimming and J lost 5 bases, with 6 bases between them. In germline, CDR1 is SGHTA, CDR2 FQGNSA. This CDR3 region has 13 residues. The CDR3 protein is CASSLSGNEKLFF. The CDR3 DNA sequence: TGTGCCAGCAGCTTAAGCGGGAATGAAAAACTGTTTTTT.

V usage is TRBV9 and J usage is TRBJ2-3, with 8 nucleotides matching TRBD2. The germline CDR1 and CDR2 sequences are SGDLS and YYNGEE. The junction had 7 bases not matched to a gene; V was cut back by 0 bases and J by 1 base. The CDR3 consists of 17 residues. The CDR3 bases are TGTGCCAGCAGCGTAGAGGCTAGCGGGTTACGCACAGATACGCAGTATTTT. This gives the protein CASSVEASGLRTDTQYF.

The chain combines TRBV24-1 with TRBJ2-5; 10 bases fit TRBD1. The CDR3 has 15 residues. Germline-derived CDR1 and CDR2 are KGHDR and SFDVKD. Losses at the gene ends were 3 bases for V and 5 bases for J; bases not matched to a gene: 5. The CDR3 sequence is CATSDAGQGTETQYF. The CDR3, as DNA: TGTGCCACCAGTGATGCGGGACAGGGGACGGAGACCCAGTACTTC.

This rearrangement joins TRBV6-4 to TRBJ2-1, with 10 bases that match TRBD2. Germline-derived CDR1 and CDR2 are MRHNA and SNTAGT. The CDR3 runs 15 residues. V was clipped by 4 bases and J by 6 bases; unmatched bases: 6. The chain's CDR3 is CASSARTSGFNEQFF. The CDR3, as DNA: TGTGCCAGCAGTGCCCGGACTAGCGGCTTCAATGAGCAGTTCTTC.

The V and J genes are TRBV7-9 and TRBJ1-2, with D tentatively TRBD1 (6 bases). The CDR3 runs to 14 residues. Per the germline V gene, CDR1 is SEHNR and CDR2 is FQNEAQ (reference sequence). V was clipped by 3 bases and J by 4 bases, with 12 bases between them. The CDR3, as DNA: TGTGCCAGCAGCTTGACAGGCGTTTCCTATGGCTACACCTTC. Translating gives CASSLTGVSYGYTF.

The genes are TRBV4-1 and TRBJ1-4, with a possible D match to TRBD1 (6 bases). Trimming took 1 base from V and 8 from J, leaving 20 bases between them. Germline values: CDR1 MGHRA, CDR2 YSYEKL. The CDR3 has 17 amino acids. CDR3 in amino acids: CASSQGRWDSGEEKLFF. CDR3 nucleotides: TGCGCCAGCAGCCAAGGGCGTTGGGACTCAGGGGAGGAAAAACTGTTTTTT.

This chain links TRBV6-5 with TRBJ2-1, with D perhaps being TRBD1 or TRBD2 (6 bases each). Trimming shortened V by 4 bases and J by 10 bases, and 17 bases separated the two germline ends. Germline CDR1 MNHEY, CDR2 SVGAGI. The CDR3 has 14 residues. DNA of the CDR3: TGTGCCAGCAGTTCCCGAGGGGGGCAGGGGGAGCAGTTCTTC. Residues: CASSSRGGQGEQFF.

Turning to this clone: Relative to the germline gene, one junction end is altered; a read error may explain this. The chain couples TRBV11-2 to TRBJ2-3; weak D call: TRBD1 (5 bases). Germline loops: CDR1 SGHAT, CDR2 FQNNGV. This CDR3 is built from 15 residues. The CDR3 nucleotides read TGTGCCAGCAGCCTAGACGGACAACGCACAGATACGCAGTATTTT. This sequence encodes CASSLDGQRTDTQYF.

The chain employs TRBV2 and TRBJ2-7, with D perhaps matching TRBD1 (6 bases). Germline V lookup: CDR1 SNHLY, CDR2 FYNNEI. V lost 11 bases and J lost 4, with 18 bases in between. The CDR3 runs 13 residues. The CDR3 sequence is CAGQPGTNYEQYF. The CDR3 DNA reads TGTGCCGGACAGCCCGGGACGAATTACGAGCAGTACTTC.

The CDR3 DNA is TGTGCCAGCAGCATCGGGGGACTAGCTTTCACCGGGGAGCTGTTTTTT. Translated, it gives CASSIGGLAFTGELFF. This rearrangement joins TRBV2 to TRBJ2-2, with 9 bases matching TRBD2. The germline V gene encodes CDR1 SNHLY and CDR2 FYNNEI. V shed 6 bases and J 4 bases; nucleotides not matched to a gene: 9. The CDR3 length is 16 residues. Full variable domain (missing parts from reference TRBV2 and TRBJ2-2): EPEVTQTPSHQVTQMGQEVILRCVPISNHLYFYWYRQILGQKVEFLVSFYNNEISEKSEIFDDQFSVERPDGSNFTLKIRSTKLEDSAMYFCASSIGGLAFTGELFFGEGSRLTVL.

This rearrangement joins TRBV6-1 to TRBJ1-3; 9 bases line up with TRBD1. The germline gives CDR1 MNHNS, CDR2 SASEGT. The CDR3 is 19 amino acids. V shed 1 base and J 2 bases; nucleotides not matched to a gene: 12. CDR3 DNA: TGTGCCAGCAGTGAAGTAGGACAGGGGCTTAGTCGTCCTGGAAACACCATATATTTT. This codes for CASSEVGQGLSRPGNTIYF.

The chain combines TRBV30 with TRBJ1-5, with a weak D call TRBD1 (5 bases). Germline V gene sequence: CDR1 GTSNPN, CDR2 SVGIG (reference sequence). The V and J ends lost 5 bases and 5 bases respectively, with 13 bases between them. This CDR3 is built from 13 residues. CDR3 protein: CAWASQGYQPQHF. CDR3 in DNA: TGTGCCTGGGCTTCCCAGGGTTATCAGCCCCAGCATTTT. Drawing the rest from reference TRBV30 and TRBJ1-5, the complete variable domain is SQTIHQWPATLVQPVGSPLSLECTVEGTSNPNLYWYRQAAGRGLQLLFYSVGIGQISSEVPQNLSASRPQDRQFILSSKKLLLSDSGFYLCAWASQGYQPQHFGDGTRLSIL.

V is TRBV27 and J is TRBJ2-5, with no clear D. The V end lost 3 bases, the J end lost 2 bases, and 7 bases lay between the germline ends. Germline CDR1 and CDR2: MNHEY and SMNVEV (reference sequence). The CDR3 sequence is 13 residues long. CDR3 loop: CASSFSQQETQYF. For the CDR3, the DNA is TGTGCCAGCAGTTTTTCTCAACAAGAGACCCAGTACTTC.

The J gene is TRBJ1-1, the V gene TRBV19; no clear D gene. The germline V gene has CDR1 LNHDA and CDR2 SQIVND (reference sequence). This CDR3 contains 14 residues. V gave up 3 bases and J gave up 5 bases, with 13 bases separating them. The CDR3 bases are TGTGCCAGTAGTATCCCTAGCCGAGGGACTGAAGCTTTCTTT. The encoded protein is CASSIPSRGTEAFF.